Listed below are T cell receptor beta chains from one sample, sequenced in a study of blood T cell repertoires in COVID-19. Sequencing was performed with immunoSEQ multiplex PCR; in TCRdb, only in-frame clones are kept and a portion is missing. This table has around 260,000 clones, roughly 86% appearing once. Sequencing was carried out using peripheral blood. All receptors derive from a man aged 18 to 30 with active or convalescent COVID-19. Both conserved end residues are part of each CDR3. Each record gives: D gene, J gene, clone size, V gene, CDR3 protein, CDR3 DNA. D genes are given only for firm matches. The listing skips clone size in some rows; elsewhere it reads once, few, many or a size class.

d_gene: NA
j_gene: TRBJ2-5
abundance: NA
v_gene: TRBV29-1
CDR3aa: CSVNWPRTAFQETQYF
CDR3nt: TGCAGCGTCAACTGGCCTAGGACAGCCTTCCAAGAGACCCAGTACTTC

d_gene: TRBD1
j_gene: TRBJ1-3
abundance: NA
v_gene: TRBV19
CDR3aa: CASSAPGDRGKRNTIYF
CDR3nt: TGTGCCAGTAGTGCCCCCGGGGACAGGGGGAAACGAAACACCATATATTTT

d_gene: TRBD1
j_gene: TRBJ1-2
abundance: NA
v_gene: TRBV13
CDR3aa: CASSFSGTGGDYGYTF
CDR3nt: TGTGCCAGCAGCTTTTCTGGGACAGGGGGCGACTATGGCTACACCTTC

d_gene: NA
j_gene: TRBJ2-7
abundance: NA
v_gene: TRBV7-9
CDR3aa: CASSAYYEQYF
CDR3nt: TGTGCCAGCAGCGCCTACTACGAGCAGTACTTC

d_gene: TRBD2
j_gene: TRBJ2-7
abundance: NA
v_gene: TRBV5-1
CDR3aa: CASSRGLAASYEQYF
CDR3nt: TGCGCCAGCAGCAGGGGACTAGCGGCTTCCTACGAGCAGTACTTC

d_gene: NA
j_gene: TRBJ2-2
abundance: NA
v_gene: TRBV15
CDR3aa: CATSRDRGTGELFF
CDR3nt: TGTGCCACCAGCAGAGATCGGGGTACCGGGGAGCTGTTTTTT

d_gene: TRBD1
j_gene: TRBJ2-5
abundance: NA
v_gene: TRBV28
CDR3aa: CARDSEEVGETQYF
CDR3nt: TGTGCCCGGGACAGTGAGGAGGTTGGTGAGACCCAGTACTTC

d_gene: TRBD1
j_gene: TRBJ2-7
abundance: NA
v_gene: TRBV19
CDR3aa: CASSPPGQYEQYF
CDR3nt: TGTGCCAGTTCGCCTCCGGGACAGTACGAGCAGTACTTC

d_gene: NA
j_gene: TRBJ1-3
abundance: NA
v_gene: TRBV2
CDR3aa: CASSGAGGRGNTIYF
CDR3nt: TGTGCCAGCAGTGGGGCGGGCGGACGTGGAAACACCATATATTTT

d_gene: NA
j_gene: TRBJ2-5
abundance: NA
v_gene: TRBV11-3
CDR3aa: CASSLRGQETQYF
CDR3nt: TGTGCCAGCAGCTTAAGGGGGCAAGAGACCCAGTACTTC

d_gene: NA
j_gene: TRBJ1-2
abundance: NA
v_gene: TRBV7-2
CDR3aa: CASSPHGVYGYTF
CDR3nt: TGTGCCAGCAGCCCCCACGGGGTCTATGGCTACACCTTC

d_gene: TRBD2
j_gene: TRBJ2-3
abundance: NA
v_gene: TRBV14
CDR3aa: CASSQWGRARTDTQYF
CDR3nt: TGTGCCAGCAGCCAATGGGGGAGGGCCCGCACAGATACGCAGTATTTT

d_gene: NA
j_gene: TRBJ2-7
abundance: NA
v_gene: TRBV11-2
CDR3aa: CATEDFVEYEQYF
CDR3nt: TGTGCCACCGAAGATTTTGTGGAGTACGAGCAGTACTTC

d_gene: TRBD1
j_gene: TRBJ2-7
abundance: NA
v_gene: TRBV19
CDR3aa: CASSLTGQGAYEQYF
CDR3nt: TGTGCCAGTAGCCTTACGGGACAGGGGGCCTACGAGCAGTACTTC

d_gene: TRBD1
j_gene: TRBJ2-4
abundance: once
v_gene: TRBV7-2
CDR3aa: CASSSATGGNIQYF
CDR3nt: TGTGCCAGCAGCTCAGCCACAGGGGGAAACATTCAGTACTTC

d_gene: NA
j_gene: TRBJ2-3
abundance: NA
v_gene: TRBV7-2
CDR3aa: CASSLASRLARADTQYF
CDR3nt: TGTGCCAGCAGCTTAGCGTCGCGGCTAGCGCGAGCAGATACGCAGTATTTT

d_gene: NA
j_gene: TRBJ1-1
abundance: once
v_gene: TRBV5-1
CDR3aa: CASSLIPRGRYTEAFF
CDR3nt: TGCGCCAGCAGCTTGATCCCCAGGGGAAGATACACTGAAGCTTTCTTT

d_gene: NA
j_gene: TRBJ1-1
abundance: NA
v_gene: TRBV12-3/TRBV12-4
CDR3aa: CASRARPNTEAFF
CDR3nt: TGTGCCAGCAGAGCGCGTCCGAACACTGAAGCTTTCTTT

d_gene: TRBD1
j_gene: TRBJ1-5
abundance: NA
v_gene: TRBV10-3
CDR3aa: CAIRGQGDQPQHF
CDR3nt: TGTGCCATCAGGGGACAGGGGGATCAGCCCCAGCATTTT

d_gene: TRBD2
j_gene: TRBJ2-1
abundance: NA
v_gene: TRBV4-1
CDR3aa: CASSRSGTSWQFF
CDR3nt: TGCGCCAGCAGCCGATCCGGGACTAGTTGGCAGTTCTTC

d_gene: NA
j_gene: TRBJ2-7
abundance: NA
v_gene: TRBV5-1
CDR3aa: CASAHHYEQYF
CDR3nt: TGCGCCAGCGCGCACCACTACGAGCAGTACTTC

d_gene: NA
j_gene: TRBJ1-1
abundance: NA
v_gene: TRBV24-1
CDR3aa: CATSEAGDLAEAFF
CDR3nt: TGTGCCACCAGTGAGGCAGGGGATCTCGCTGAAGCTTTCTTT

d_gene: NA
j_gene: TRBJ1-5
abundance: NA
v_gene: TRBV7-9
CDR3aa: CASSLGEGGQPQHF
CDR3nt: TGTGCCAGCAGCTTAGGGGAAGGAGGGCAGCCCCAGCATTTT